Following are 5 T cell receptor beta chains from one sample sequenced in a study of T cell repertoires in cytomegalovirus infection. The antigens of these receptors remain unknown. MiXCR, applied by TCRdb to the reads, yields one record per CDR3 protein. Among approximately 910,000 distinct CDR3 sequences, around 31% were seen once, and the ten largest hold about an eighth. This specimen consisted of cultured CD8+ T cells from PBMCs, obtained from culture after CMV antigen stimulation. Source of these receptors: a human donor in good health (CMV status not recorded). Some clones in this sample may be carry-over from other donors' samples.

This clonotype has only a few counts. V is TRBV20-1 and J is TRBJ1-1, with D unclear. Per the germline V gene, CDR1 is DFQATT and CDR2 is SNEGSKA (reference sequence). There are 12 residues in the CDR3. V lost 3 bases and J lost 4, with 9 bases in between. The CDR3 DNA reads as TGCAGTGCTAGGGAGGGATCCACTGAAGCTTTCTTT. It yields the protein CSAREGSTEAFF.

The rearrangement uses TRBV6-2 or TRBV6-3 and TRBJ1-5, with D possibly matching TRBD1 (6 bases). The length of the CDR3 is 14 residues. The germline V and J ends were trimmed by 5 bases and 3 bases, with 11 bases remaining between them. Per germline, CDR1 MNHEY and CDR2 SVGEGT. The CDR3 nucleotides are TGTGCCAGCAGTACGGACAGCCCCAATCAGCCCCAGCATTTT. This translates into CASSTDSPNQPQHF.

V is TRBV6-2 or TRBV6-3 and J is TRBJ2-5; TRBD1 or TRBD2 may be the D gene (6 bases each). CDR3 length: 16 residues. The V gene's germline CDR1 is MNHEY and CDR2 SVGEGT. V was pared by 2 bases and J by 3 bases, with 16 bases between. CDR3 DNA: TGTGCCAGCAGTTACCGCCGGGGGCAGGTAAAAGAGACCCAGTACTTC. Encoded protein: CASSYRRGQVKETQYF.

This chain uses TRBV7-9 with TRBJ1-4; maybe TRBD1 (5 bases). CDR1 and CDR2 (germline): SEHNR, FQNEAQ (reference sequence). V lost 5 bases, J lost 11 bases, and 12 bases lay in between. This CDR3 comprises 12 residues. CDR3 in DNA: TGTGCCAGCAGCCCTCAGGGAGGGAAACTGTTTTTT. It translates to CASSPQGGKLFF.

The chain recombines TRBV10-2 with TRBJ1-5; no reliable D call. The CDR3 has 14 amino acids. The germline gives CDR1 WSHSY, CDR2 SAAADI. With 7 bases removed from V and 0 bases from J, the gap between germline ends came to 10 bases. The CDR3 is CASTTDGSNQPQHF. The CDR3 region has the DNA TGCGCCAGCACCACCGACGGTAGCAATCAGCCCCAGCATTTT.